The 5 T cell receptor beta chains given below trace back to one sample, sequenced in a study of blood T cell repertoires in COVID-19. TCRdb's table, derived via immunoSEQ multiplex PCR, lists solely in-frame clones and lacks some. The table lists 400,000 or so clones, approximately 90% of them singletons. The sample taken for sequencing was peripheral blood. Receptor source: a man aged 18 to 35 with COVID-19, enrolled during active disease.

V and J are TRBV6-2 or TRBV6-3 and TRBJ1-6; weak D call: TRBD1 (6 bases). The CDR3 consists of 17 residues. The V gene's germline CDR1 is MNHEY and CDR2 SVGEGT. V lost 5 bases and J 3 bases, leaving 17 bases between the germline ends. The CDR3 nucleotides are TGTGCCAGCAGTCTTTCGGACAGCGCACTCTATAATTCACCCCTCCACTTT. Encoded protein: CASSLSDSALYNSPLHF.

The V call is TRBV15, the J call TRBJ2-7, with D uncertain. Trimming pared 5 bases from V and 1 base from J, leaving 9 bases between. Germline-derived CDR1 and CDR2 are LNHNV and YYDKDF (reference sequence). This CDR3 region has 13 residues. The CDR3 DNA reads TGTGCCACCAGCGTGGCTAGTTCCTACGAGCAGTACTTC. Protein product: CATSVASSYEQYF. Full variable domain (missing parts from reference TRBV15 and TRBJ2-7): DAMVIQNPRYQVTQFGKPVTLSCSQTLNHNVMYWYQQKSSQAPKLLFHYYDKDFNNEADTPDNFQSRRPNTSFCFLDIRSPGLGDTAMYLCATSVASSYEQYFGPGTRLTVT.

The genes are TRBV7-9 and TRBJ2-7; a possible D gene is TRBD2 (5 bases). CDR3 length equals 12 residues. Trimming took off 6 bases at V and 5 bases at J, with 11 bases between the two ends. Looked up from germline, CDR1 is SEHNR and CDR2 is FQNEAQ (reference sequence). The chain's CDR3 is CASSQDGDEQYF. CDR3 in DNA: TGTGCCAGCAGTCAGGACGGGGACGAGCAGTACTTC.

V and J are TRBV24-1 and TRBJ1-5, with D perhaps matching TRBD1 (6 bases). V was cut by 6 bases and J by 1 base, with 6 bases left in between. This CDR3 is built from 13 residues. Germline values: CDR1 KGHDR, CDR2 SFDVKD. The CDR3 nucleotides are TGTGCCACCAGTCAGGGGAGCAATCAGCCCCAGCATTTT. Protein: CATSQGSNQPQHF.

The J gene is TRBJ1-2, the V gene TRBV12-5, with D hard to call. Between the trimmed V and J ends, which lost 0 bases and 2 bases, there was a span of 16 bases. Germline V lookup: CDR1 LGHNT, CDR2 FRNRAP. This CDR3 spans 17 amino acids. The CDR3 bases are TGTGCTAGTGGTTTGGTACCAGGCGTCTTGCAGAACTATGGCTACACCTTC. It yields the protein CASGLVPGVLQNYGYTF.